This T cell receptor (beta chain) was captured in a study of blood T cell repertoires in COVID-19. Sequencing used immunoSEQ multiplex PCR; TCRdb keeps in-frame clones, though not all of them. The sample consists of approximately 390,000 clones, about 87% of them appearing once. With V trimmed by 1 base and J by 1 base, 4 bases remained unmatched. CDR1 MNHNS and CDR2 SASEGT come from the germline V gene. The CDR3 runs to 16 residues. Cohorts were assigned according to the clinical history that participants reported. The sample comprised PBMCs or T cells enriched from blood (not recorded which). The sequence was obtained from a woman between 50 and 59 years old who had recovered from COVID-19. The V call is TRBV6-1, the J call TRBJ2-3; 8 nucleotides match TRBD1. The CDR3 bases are TGTGCCAGCAGTGAAGTGGCAGGGGGCCGCACAGATACGCAGTATTTT. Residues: CASSEVAGGRTDTQYF.